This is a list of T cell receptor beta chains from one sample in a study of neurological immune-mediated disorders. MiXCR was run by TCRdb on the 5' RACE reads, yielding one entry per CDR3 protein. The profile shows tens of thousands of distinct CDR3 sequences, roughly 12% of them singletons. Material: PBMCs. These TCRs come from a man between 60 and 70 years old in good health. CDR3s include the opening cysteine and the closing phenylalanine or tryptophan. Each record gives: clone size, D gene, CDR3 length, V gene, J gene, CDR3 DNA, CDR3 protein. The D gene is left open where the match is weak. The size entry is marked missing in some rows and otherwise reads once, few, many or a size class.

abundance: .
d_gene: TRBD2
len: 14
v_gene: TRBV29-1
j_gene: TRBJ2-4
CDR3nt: TGTAGCGTTGGGACTAGCGGGGCTCTGGGCATTCCGTACTTC
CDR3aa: CSVGTSGALGIPYF

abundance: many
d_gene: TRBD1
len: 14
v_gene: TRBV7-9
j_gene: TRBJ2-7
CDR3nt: TGTGCCAGCAGCCTACGGGACAGGGAGGGCGAGCAGTACTTC
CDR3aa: CASSLRDREGEQYF

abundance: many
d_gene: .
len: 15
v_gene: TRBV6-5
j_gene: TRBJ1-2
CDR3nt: TGTGCCAGCAGTTACGGGCAGGGGAGAGGCTATGGCTACACCTTC
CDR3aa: CASSYGQGRGYGYTF

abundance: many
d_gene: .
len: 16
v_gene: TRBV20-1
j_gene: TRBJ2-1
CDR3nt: TGCAGTGCTAGCCCTCCCTACGGGGGAGGAACCAATGAGCAGTTCTTC
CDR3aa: CSASPPYGGGTNEQFF

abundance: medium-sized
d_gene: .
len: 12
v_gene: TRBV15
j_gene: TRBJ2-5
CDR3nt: TGTGCCACCAGCAGAGATGGAGAGACCCAGTACTTC
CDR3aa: CATSRDGETQYF

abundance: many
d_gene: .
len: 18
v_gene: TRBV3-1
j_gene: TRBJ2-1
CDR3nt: TGTGCCAGCAGCCACCCGGGCATCGGGGGCGCCCTCTACAATGAGCAGTTCTTC
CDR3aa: CASSHPGIGGALYNEQFF

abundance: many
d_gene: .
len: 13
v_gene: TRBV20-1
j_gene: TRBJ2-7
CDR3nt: TGCAGTTCGTCAAGAGGGACTGTGGGAGAGCAGTACTTC
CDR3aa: CSSSRGTVGEQYF

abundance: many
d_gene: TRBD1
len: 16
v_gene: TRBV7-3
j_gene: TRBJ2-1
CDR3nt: TGTGCCAGCAGCTTGATCGGACAGGGGGTAGCTAATGAGCAGTTCTTC
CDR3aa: CASSLIGQGVANEQFF

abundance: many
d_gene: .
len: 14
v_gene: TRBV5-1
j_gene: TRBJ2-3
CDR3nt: TGCGCCAGCAGTCAGGGAGCGACCACAGATACGCAGTATTTT
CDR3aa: CASSQGATTDTQYF

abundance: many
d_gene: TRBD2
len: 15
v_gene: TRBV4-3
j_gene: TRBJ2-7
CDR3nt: TGCGCCAGCAGCCAAGGGACTAGCGTTTCCTACGAGCAGTACTTC
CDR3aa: CASSQGTSVSYEQYF

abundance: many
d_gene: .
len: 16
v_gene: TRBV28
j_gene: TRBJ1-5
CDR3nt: TGTGCCAGCGGGTCCCCACACCGGGTGGGGAATCAGCCCCAGCATTTT
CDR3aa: CASGSPHRVGNQPQHF

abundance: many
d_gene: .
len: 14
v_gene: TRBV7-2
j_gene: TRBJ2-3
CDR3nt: TGTGCCAGCGGAATACATGTAAGCACAGATACGCAGTATTTT
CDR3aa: CASGIHVSTDTQYF

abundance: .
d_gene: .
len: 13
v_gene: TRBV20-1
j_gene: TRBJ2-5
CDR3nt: TGCAGTGCCACTAGACGGGGCATGGAGACCCAGTACTTC
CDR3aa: CSATRRGMETQYF

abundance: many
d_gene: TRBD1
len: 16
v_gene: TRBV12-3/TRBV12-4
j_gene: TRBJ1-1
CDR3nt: TGTGCCAGCAGTCTAAACAGGGGGCACATGAACACTGAAGCTTTCTTT
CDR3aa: CASSLNRGHMNTEAFF

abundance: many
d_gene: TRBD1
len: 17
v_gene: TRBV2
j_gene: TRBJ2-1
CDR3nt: TGTGCCAGCAGTGTTGCCGCCGGGACAGGGAACTACAATGAGCAGTTCTTC
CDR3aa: CASSVAAGTGNYNEQFF

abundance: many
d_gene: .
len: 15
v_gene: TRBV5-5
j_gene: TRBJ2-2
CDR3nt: TGTGCCAGCAGCCCGAGATCAACGAACACCGGGGAGCTGTTTTTT
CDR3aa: CASSPRSTNTGELFF

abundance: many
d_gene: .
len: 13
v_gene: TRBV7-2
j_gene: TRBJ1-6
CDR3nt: TGTGCCAGCAGCCGAACATCCTCTTCACCCCTCCACTTT
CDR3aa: CASSRTSSSPLHF

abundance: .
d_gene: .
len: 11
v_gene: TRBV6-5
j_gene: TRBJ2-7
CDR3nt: TGTGCCAGCAGTTACAGGTGGGAGCAGTACTTC
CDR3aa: CASSYRWEQYF

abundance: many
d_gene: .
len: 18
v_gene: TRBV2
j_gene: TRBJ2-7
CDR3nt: TGTGCCAGCAGCGAAACGACCGCTCGGAATATCATCTCCTACGAGCAGTACTTC
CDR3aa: CASSETTARNIISYEQYF

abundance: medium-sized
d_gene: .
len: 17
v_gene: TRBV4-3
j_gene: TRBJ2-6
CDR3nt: TGCGCCAGCAGCCAAGCCCTGGGCGGGGCTGGGGCCAACGTCCTGACTTTC
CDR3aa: CASSQALGGAGANVLTF

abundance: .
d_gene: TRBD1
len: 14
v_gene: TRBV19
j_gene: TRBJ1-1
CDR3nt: TGTGCCAGTAGCGAGACAGGGGGCATCGCTGAAGCTTTCTTT
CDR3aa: CASSETGGIAEAFF

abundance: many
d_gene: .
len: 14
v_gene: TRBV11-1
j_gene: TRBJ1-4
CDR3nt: TGTGCCAGCAAGCGGACAGCAACTAATGAAAAACTGTTTTTT
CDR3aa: CASKRTATNEKLFF

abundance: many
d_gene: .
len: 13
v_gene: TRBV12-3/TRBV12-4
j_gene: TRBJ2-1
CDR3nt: TGTGCCAGCAGCCCACACGAAACAGCCCTGCCGTTCTTC
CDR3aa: CASSPHETALPFF

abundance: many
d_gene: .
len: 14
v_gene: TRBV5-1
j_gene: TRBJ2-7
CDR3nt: TGCGCCAGTTACCGGACAGTGGGAGTCTACGAGCAGTACTTC
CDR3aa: CASYRTVGVYEQYF

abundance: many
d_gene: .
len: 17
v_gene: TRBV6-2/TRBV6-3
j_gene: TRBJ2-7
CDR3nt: TGTGCCAGCAGTTACCAACTGCGCGGGACAGCTTCCTACGAGCAGTACTTC
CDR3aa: CASSYQLRGTASYEQYF

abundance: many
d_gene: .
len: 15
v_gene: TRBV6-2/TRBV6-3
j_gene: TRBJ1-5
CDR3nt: TGTGCCAGCAGAGAGGGACGGATCTTCTTTCAGCCCCAGCATTTT
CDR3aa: CASREGRIFFQPQHF

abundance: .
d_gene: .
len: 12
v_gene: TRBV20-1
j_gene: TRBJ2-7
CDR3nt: TGCAGTGGGACTGGACAGAGTACGCAGCAGTACTTC
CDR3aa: CSGTGQSTQQYF

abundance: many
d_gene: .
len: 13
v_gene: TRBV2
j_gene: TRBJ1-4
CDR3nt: TGTGCCAGCAGTCGAGCCTGGGATGAAAAACTGTTTTTT
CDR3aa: CASSRAWDEKLFF

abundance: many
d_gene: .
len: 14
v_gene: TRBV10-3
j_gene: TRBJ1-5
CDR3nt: TGTGCCATCAGTGAGTCGTTAGAAAATCAGCCCCAGCATTTT
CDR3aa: CAISESLENQPQHF

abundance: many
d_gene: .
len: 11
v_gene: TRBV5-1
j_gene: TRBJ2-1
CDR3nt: TGCGCCAGCAGCTTAGGAGCCGGGAAGTTCTTC
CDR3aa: CASSLGAGKFF

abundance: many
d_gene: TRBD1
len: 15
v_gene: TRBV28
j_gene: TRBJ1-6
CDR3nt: TGTGCCAGCATTGGGGGGGACAGGGTTAATGCACCCCTCCACTTT
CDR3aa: CASIGGDRVNAPLHF

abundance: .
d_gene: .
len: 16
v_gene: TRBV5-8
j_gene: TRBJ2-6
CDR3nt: TGTGCCAGCAGCTTGTACGGGGTCTCTGGGGCCAACGTCCTGACTTTC
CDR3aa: CASSLYGVSGANVLTF

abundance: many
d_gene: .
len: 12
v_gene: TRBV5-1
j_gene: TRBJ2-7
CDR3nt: TGCGCCAGCAGCTTGGAAGTGGGGGAGCAGTACTTC
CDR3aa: CASSLEVGEQYF

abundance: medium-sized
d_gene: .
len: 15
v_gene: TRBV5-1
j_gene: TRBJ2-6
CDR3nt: TGCGCCAGCAGCTTGGCCCCCTCTGGGGCCAACGTCCTGACTTTC
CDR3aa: CASSLAPSGANVLTF

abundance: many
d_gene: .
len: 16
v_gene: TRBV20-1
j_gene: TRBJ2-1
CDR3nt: TGCAGTGCAACCACCTCCGGGCCCAGAATCTACAATGAGCAGTTCTTC
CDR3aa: CSATTSGPRIYNEQFF

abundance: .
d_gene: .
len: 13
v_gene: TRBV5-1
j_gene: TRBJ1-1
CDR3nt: TGCGCCAGCATCCGACGTGGGGACACTGAAGCTTTCTTT
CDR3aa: CASIRRGDTEAFF

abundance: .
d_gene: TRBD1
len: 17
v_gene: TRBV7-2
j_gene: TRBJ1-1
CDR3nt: TGTGGCAGCAGCCTCAGAGTAAGGGACAGGCTCAATTCTGAAGCTTTCTTT
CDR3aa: CGSSLRVRDRLNSEAFF

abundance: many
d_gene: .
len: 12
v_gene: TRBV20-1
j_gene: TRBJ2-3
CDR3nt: TGCAGTGCTAGACCCCAAGACCGACCCCTCTATTTT
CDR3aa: CSARPQDRPLYF

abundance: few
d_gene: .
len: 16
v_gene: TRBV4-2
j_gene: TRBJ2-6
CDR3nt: TGTGCCAGCAGCCAAGATTCGGGGACTGGGGCCAACGTCCTGACTTTC
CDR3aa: CASSQDSGTGANVLTF

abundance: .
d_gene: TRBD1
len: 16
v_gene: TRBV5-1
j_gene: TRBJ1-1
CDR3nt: TGCGCCAGCAGCTTCGCAGGGGGTTACCCGAACACTGAAGCTTTCTTT
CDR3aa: CASSFAGGYPNTEAFF

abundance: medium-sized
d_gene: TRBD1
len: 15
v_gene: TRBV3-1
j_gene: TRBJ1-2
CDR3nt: TGTGCCAGCAGCCAAGATAGAAGCAGGGGGCTTGGCTACACCTTC
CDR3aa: CASSQDRSRGLGYTF

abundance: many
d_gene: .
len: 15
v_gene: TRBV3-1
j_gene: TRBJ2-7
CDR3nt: TGTGCCAGCAGCCCGCCTCCTCAGGGGTCCTACGAGCAGTACTTC
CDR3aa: CASSPPPQGSYEQYF

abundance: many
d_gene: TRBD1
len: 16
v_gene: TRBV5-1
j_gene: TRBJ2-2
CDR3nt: TGCGCCAGCAGCTGGGCAGGACAGGGAAACACCGGGGAGCTGTTTTTT
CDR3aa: CASSWAGQGNTGELFF

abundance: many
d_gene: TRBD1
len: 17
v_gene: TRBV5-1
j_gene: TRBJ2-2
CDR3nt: TGCGCCAGCAGCGTAGCCCCGGGACAGGCAAACACCGGGGAGCTGTTTTTT
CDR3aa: CASSVAPGQANTGELFF

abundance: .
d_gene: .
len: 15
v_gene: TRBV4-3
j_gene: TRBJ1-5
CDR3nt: TGCGCCAGCAGCCAAGATGCGGCGGGTGCTCAGCCCCAGCATTTT
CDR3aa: CASSQDAAGAQPQHF

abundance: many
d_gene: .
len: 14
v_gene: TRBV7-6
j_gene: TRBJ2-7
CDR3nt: TGTGCCAGCAGCGGGGGTGGAACACCCTACGAGCAGTACTTC
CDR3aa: CASSGGGTPYEQYF

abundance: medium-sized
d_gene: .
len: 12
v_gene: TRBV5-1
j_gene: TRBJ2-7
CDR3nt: TGCGCCAGCAGCTCCGGGGCCTACGAGCAGTACTTC
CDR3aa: CASSSGAYEQYF

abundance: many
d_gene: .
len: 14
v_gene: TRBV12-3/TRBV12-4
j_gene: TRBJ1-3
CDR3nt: TGTGCCAGCAGGGACCGGACCCAAGGGAACACCATATATTTT
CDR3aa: CASRDRTQGNTIYF

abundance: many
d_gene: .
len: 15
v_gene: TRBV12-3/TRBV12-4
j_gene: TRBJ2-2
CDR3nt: TGTGCCAGCAGTTTAAGAACGGCGAACACCGGGGAGCTGTTTTTT
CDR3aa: CASSLRTANTGELFF

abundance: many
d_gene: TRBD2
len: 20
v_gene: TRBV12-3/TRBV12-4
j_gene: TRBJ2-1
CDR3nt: TGTGCCAGCAGTCACACCCCCGGACTAGCGGGAGGGGTCAACTACAATGAGCAGTTCTTC
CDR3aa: CASSHTPGLAGGVNYNEQFF

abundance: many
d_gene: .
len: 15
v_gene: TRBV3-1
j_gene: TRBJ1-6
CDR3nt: TGTGCCAGCAGCCGAGACGGAACGGGTAATTCACCCCTCCACTTT
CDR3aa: CASSRDGTGNSPLHF

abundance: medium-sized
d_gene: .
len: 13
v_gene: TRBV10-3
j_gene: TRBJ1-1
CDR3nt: TGTGCCATCAGTGACACCCTCGGACAGTCAGCTTTCTTT
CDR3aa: CAISDTLGQSAFF

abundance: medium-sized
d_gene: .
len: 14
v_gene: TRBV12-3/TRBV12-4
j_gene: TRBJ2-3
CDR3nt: TGTGCCAGCAGTTTTTGGGGTGGCACAGATACGCAGTATTTT
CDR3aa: CASSFWGGTDTQYF

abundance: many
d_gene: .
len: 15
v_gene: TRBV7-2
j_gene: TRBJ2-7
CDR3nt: TGTGCCAGCAGCTTAGTAGCGGAGAGCTCCTACGAGCAGTACTTC
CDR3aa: CASSLVAESSYEQYF